The rows below give T cell receptor beta chains drawn from one sample of a study of shared T cell receptors in the human thymus. Here immunoSEQ multiplex PCR was the method, and the copy in TCRdb shows in-frame clones only, minus some. The sample has roughly 410,000 clones, approximately 95% seen once. Material for sequencing was thymocytes. These receptors originate from a human donor. Each CDR3 is given with its conserved first and last residue. A D gene is named only where the DNA matches it firmly. A clone size is listed for some rows: how often the clone was seen (once, few, many), or a class if it is expanded.

v_call	cdr3_length	d_call	clone_size	j_call	cdr3_aa	cdr3_nt
TRBV6-1	23	TRBD2	NA	TRBJ2-5	CASSESLLAGRGRESDRQETQYF	TGTGCCAGCAGTGAATCCTTGCTGGCAGGCCGCGGGAGGGAATCTGACCGCCAAGAGACCCAGTACTTC
TRBV28	17	NA	NA	TRBJ2-5	CASSLSYVLWMSETQYF	TGTGCCAGCAGTTTATCCTACGTTCTGTGGATGAGTGAGACCCAGTACTTC
TRBV5-1	15	NA	NA	TRBJ1-5	CASSLDGYSNQPQHF	TGCGCCAGCAGCCTCGACGGATATAGCAATCAGCCCCAGCATTTT
TRBV27	14	NA	NA	TRBJ2-7	CASSAPGPGYEQYF	TGTGCCAGCAGTGCTCCGGGACCGGGCTACGAGCAGTACTTC
TRBV4-2	19	TRBD1	NA	TRBJ2-7	CASRIKQGTGSPVRHEQYF	TGTGCCAGCAGGATAAAACAGGGGACCGGTTCGCCTGTTCGGCACGAGCAGTACTTC
TRBV15	17	TRBD1	NA	TRBJ1-1	CATSTGTGDIWGTEAFF	TGTGCCACCAGCACCGGGACAGGGGATATTTGGGGAACTGAAGCTTTCTTT
TRBV6-6	12	NA	NA	TRBJ1-5	CASSSSFAPQHF	TGTGCCAGCAGTTCCTCCTTCGCGCCCCAGCATTTT
TRBV6-6	16	NA	NA	TRBJ2-7	CASSYHGPCISYEQYF	TGTGCCAGCAGTTACCACGGACCGTGTATCTCCTACGAGCAGTACTTC
TRBV18	14	TRBD1	NA	TRBJ1-1	CASSPDRLNTEAFF	TGTGCCAGCTCACCGGACAGGTTGAACACTGAAGCTTTCTTT
TRBV15	18	TRBD2	NA	TRBJ2-1	CATSRVVRAGGFYNEQFF	TGTGCCACCAGCAGAGTGGTCAGGGCGGGGGGGTTCTACAATGAGCAGTTCTTC
TRBV7-9	14	NA	NA	TRBJ2-1	CASSSGQADNEQFF	TGTGCCAGCAGCTCAGGGCAAGCGGACAATGAGCAGTTCTTC
TRBV29-1	12	NA	NA	TRBJ2-1	CSVVGWSNEQFF	TGCAGCGTTGTCGGATGGTCCAATGAGCAGTTCTTC
TRBV29-1	13	NA	NA	TRBJ2-5	CSVEWRFQETQYF	TGCAGCGTTGAATGGCGGTTCCAAGAGACCCAGTACTTC
TRBV4-1	16	NA	NA	TRBJ2-7	CASSPTWVQGLYEQYF	TGCGCCAGCAGCCCTACTTGGGTGCAGGGACTCTACGAGCAGTACTTC
TRBV28	17	TRBD1	NA	TRBJ2-2	CASSSPGQTLNTGELFF	TGTGCCAGCAGTTCGCCGGGACAGACGCTGAACACCGGGGAGCTGTTTTTT
TRBV9	17	TRBD2	NA	TRBJ2-1	CASSVGSWVAGENEQFF	TGTGCCAGCAGCGTAGGGTCGTGGGTAGCGGGGGAAAATGAGCAGTTCTTC
TRBV15	19	NA	NA	TRBJ2-1	CATSGGIGPWLQESYEQFF	TGTGCCACCAGCGGTGGTATAGGGCCCTGGCTTCAGGAGTCCTATGAGCAGTTCTTC
TRBV7-6	14	TRBD2	NA	TRBJ2-7	CASSYSGRGYEQYF	TGTGCCAGCAGCTACAGCGGGAGAGGCTACGAGCAGTACTTC
TRBV7-9	16	NA	NA	TRBJ2-6	CASSSSPGQGANVLTF	TGTGCCAGCAGCTCCTCCCCAGGGCAAGGGGCCAACGTCCTGACTTTC
TRBV30	15	NA	NA	TRBJ2-5	CAWSVIPGRQETQYF	TGTGCCTGGAGTGTAATCCCAGGGCGCCAAGAGACCCAGTACTTC
TRBV6-5	15	TRBD2	NA	TRBJ2-1	CASSYPPSGSHEQFF	TGTGCCAGCAGTTACCCCCCTAGCGGGAGCCATGAGCAGTTCTTC
TRBV18	14	NA	NA	TRBJ2-7	CASFSSLSSYEQYF	TGTGCCAGCTTTAGTTCACTTAGCTCCTACGAGCAGTACTTC
TRBV18	16	TRBD1	NA	TRBJ1-2	CASSPYGGTANYGYTF	TGTGCCAGCTCACCATACGGCGGGACAGCTAACTATGGCTACACCTTC
TRBV11-3	13	NA	NA	TRBJ1-1	CASSFKWGTEAFF	TGTGCCAGCAGCTTTAAGTGGGGCACTGAAGCTTTCTTT
TRBV29-1	13	NA	NA	TRBJ2-3	CSVADRRTDTQYF	TGCAGCGTCGCAGACAGGCGCACAGATACGCAGTATTTT
TRBV5-4	16	NA	NA	TRBJ2-3	CASSQKAREHTDTQYF	TGTGCCAGCAGCCAGAAGGCGAGGGAACACACAGATACGCAGTATTTT
TRBV28	17	TRBD1	once	TRBJ2-6	CASSLDRAPSGANVLTF	TGTGCCAGCAGTTTGGACAGGGCCCCCTCTGGGGCCAACGTCCTGACTTTC
TRBV6-4	16	NA	NA	TRBJ1-2	CASIYGASPYNYGYTF	TGTGCCAGCATCTACGGGGCGTCACCCTATAACTATGGCTACACCTTC
TRBV28	15	NA	NA	TRBJ1-2	CASSLGVEGRYGYTF	TGTGCCAGCAGTTTAGGGGTAGAGGGCCGCTATGGCTACACCTTC
TRBV5-6	15	TRBD2	NA	TRBJ2-7	CASSPGLGSSYEQYF	TGTGCCAGCAGCCCCGGACTAGGAAGCTCCTACGAGCAGTACTTC
TRBV11-2	17	NA	NA	TRBJ2-7	CASSFRIAEISSYEQYF	TGTGCCAGCAGCTTCCGAATAGCGGAAATTAGCTCCTACGAGCAGTACTTC
TRBV19	15	NA	NA	TRBJ1-5	CASSIVTGGVQPQHF	TGTGCCAGTAGTATTGTGACCGGGGGCGTCCAGCCCCAGCATTTT
TRBV6-1	15	TRBD1	NA	TRBJ2-7	CASSEGRGQIYEQYF	TGTGCCAGCAGTGAAGGAAGGGGGCAGATCTACGAGCAGTACTTC
TRBV6-5	12	NA	NA	TRBJ1-2	CASSYANYGYTF	TGTGCCAGCAGTTACGCCAACTATGGCTACACCTTC
TRBV28	16	NA	few	TRBJ1-5	CASSPRRGASNQPQHF	TGTGCCAGCAGTCCTAGACGGGGGGCTAGCAATCAGCCCCAGCATTTT
TRBV7-2	16	TRBD2	NA	TRBJ2-7	CASSLVGLAGVYEQYF	TGTGCCAGCAGCTTAGTAGGGCTAGCGGGAGTCTACGAGCAGTACTTC
TRBV19	20	TRBD2	NA	TRBJ2-1	CASSTPYSGRGPRSYNEQFF	TGTGCCAGTAGTACCCCCTATAGCGGGAGGGGGCCAAGATCCTACAATGAGCAGTTCTTC